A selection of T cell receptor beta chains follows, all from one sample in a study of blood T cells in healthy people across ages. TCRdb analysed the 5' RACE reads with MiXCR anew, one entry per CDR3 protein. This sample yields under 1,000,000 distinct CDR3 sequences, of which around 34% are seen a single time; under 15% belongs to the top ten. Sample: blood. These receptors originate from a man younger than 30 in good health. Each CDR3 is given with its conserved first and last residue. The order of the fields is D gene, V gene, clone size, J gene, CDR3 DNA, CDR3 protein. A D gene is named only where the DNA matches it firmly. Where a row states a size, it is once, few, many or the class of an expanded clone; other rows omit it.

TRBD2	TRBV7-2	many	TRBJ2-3	TGTGCCAGCAGCACGGAGCGGGGAAGCACAGATACGCAGTATTTT	CASSTERGSTDTQYF
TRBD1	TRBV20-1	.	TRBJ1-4	TGCAGTGCCATTACAGGGGGCACCGGTAATGAAAAACTGTTTTTT	CSAITGGTGNEKLFF
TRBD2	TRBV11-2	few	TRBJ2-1	TGTGCCAGCAGCTTAGGGATACAGCGGGGGGGCAATAATGAGCAGTTCTTC	CASSLGIQRGGNNEQFF
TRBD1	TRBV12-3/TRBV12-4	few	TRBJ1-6	TGTGCCAGCAGTTCTACCTCAGGGGGCGATTCACCCCTCCACTTT	CASSSTSGGDSPLHF
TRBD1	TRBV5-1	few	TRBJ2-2	TGCGCCAGCAGCTTGTCCGGGACAGGGTCCGGGGAGCTGTTTTTT	CASSLSGTGSGELFF
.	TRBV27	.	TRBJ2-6	TGTGCCAGCACCATGAACTCTGGGGCCAACGTCCTGACTTTC	CASTMNSGANVLTF
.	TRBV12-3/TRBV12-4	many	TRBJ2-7	TGTGCCAGCAGGACCGGGACTCTCGAAGAAGAGCAGTACTTC	CASRTGTLEEEQYF
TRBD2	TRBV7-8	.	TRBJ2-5	TGTGCCGGGGGGGAACCCGGAGAGGAGCAGTACTTC	CAGGEPGEEQYF
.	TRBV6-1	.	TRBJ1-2	TGTGCCAGCAAGTTCCAGGGATATGGCTATGGCTACACCTTC	CASKFQGYGYGYTF
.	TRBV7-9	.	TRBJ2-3	TGTGCCAGCAGCGTAACGCAGGGGACAGATACGCAGTATTTT	CASSVTQGTDTQYF
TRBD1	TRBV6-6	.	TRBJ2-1	TGTGCCACCTTCTTCCGACAGGGTAACTACAATGAGCGGTTCTTC	CATFFRQGNYNERFF
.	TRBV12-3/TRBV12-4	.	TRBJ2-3	TGTGCCAGCAGTTCCTCCTCCCTTACGCAGTATTTT	CASSSSSLTQYF
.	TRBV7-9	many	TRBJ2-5	TGTGCCAGCAGCCGAACCCGGGACGGAGTACAAGAGACCCAGTACTTC	CASSRTRDGVQETQYF
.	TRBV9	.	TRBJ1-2	TGTGCCAGCAGCGGGGAGAGGCGGGACAATTACTATGGCTACACCTTC	CASSGERRDNYYGYTF
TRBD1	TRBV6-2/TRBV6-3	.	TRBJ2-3	TGTGCCACCACGTATCGGGACAGGGGCCCAGATACGCAGTATTTT	CATTYRDRGPDTQYF
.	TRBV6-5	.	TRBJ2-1	TGTGCCAGCAGTTACGGTCGGAGAGGGGGGTACAATGAGCAGTTCTTC	CASSYGRRGGYNEQFF
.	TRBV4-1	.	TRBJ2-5	TGCGCCAGCAGCCCTTTGTCAGGGTTTGAGACCCAGTACTTC	CASSPLSGFETQYF
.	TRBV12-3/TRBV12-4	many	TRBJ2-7	TGTGCCAGCAGTTCAGACAATACCGAGCAGTACTTC	CASSSDNTEQYF
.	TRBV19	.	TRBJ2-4	TGTGCCAGTAGAGGGGTAGCCAAAAACATTCAGTACTTC	CASRGVAKNIQYF
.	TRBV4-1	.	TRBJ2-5	TGCGCCAGCAGCCGCGAGGGGACCCCCCAAGAGACCCAGTACTTC	CASSREGTPQETQYF
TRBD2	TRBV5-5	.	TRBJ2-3	TGTGCCAGCAGCTTGCAGACTAGCGTAGACACAGATACGCAGTATTTT	CASSLQTSVDTDTQYF
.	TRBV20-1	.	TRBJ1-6	TGCAGTGCTCCCAACGGCGGGACTACTAGTAATTCACCCCTCCACTTT	CSAPNGGTTSNSPLHF
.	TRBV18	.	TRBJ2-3	TGTGCCAGCTCACCTGCTAGGGGAGATACGCAGTATTTT	CASSPARGDTQYF
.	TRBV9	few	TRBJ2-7	TGTGCCAGCACCCGACCCGACAGTCCCTACGAGCAGTACTTC	CASTRPDSPYEQYF
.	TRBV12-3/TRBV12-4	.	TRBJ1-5	TGTGCCAGCAGCCCTCAGGGTCATAGCAATCAGCCCCAGCATTTT	CASSPQGHSNQPQHF
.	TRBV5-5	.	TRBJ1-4	TGTGCCAGCAGCTTGGATGTGGGACCGGTGGGTGAAAAACTGTTTTTT	CASSLDVGPVGEKLFF